This T cell receptor beta chain was observed in a study of blood T cell repertoires in COVID-19. Study-wide background: The United States, Italy and Spain provided the acute and convalescent COVID-19 samples. The analysed material was cDNA or gDNA that came from T cells, B-cell-depleted T cells, or PBMCs.

In the authors' workflow: Counts of nucleated cells, estimated from reference gene primer amplification, were obtained. Measured with immunoSEQ multiplex PCR; TCRdb has only the in-frame clones, and not every one. That table is the source of V, J and clone size, and D and trimming were worked out from the DNA. The top ten clones hold around 6% of a sample with 95,000 to 120,000 clones, approximately 85% of them seen once. The Seattle site enrolled patients during active infection and followed them longitudinally. There are 13 residues in the CDR3. V lost 8 bases, J lost 9 bases, and 5 bases stayed unmatched. Germline-derived CDR1 and CDR2 are LGHDT and YNNKEL (reference sequence).

The chain joins TRBV3-1 (or the pseudogene TRBV3-2) to TRBJ2-1; TRBD2 matches at 12 bases. The clonotype was recovered from a woman aged 55-70 years with COVID-19, enrolled during active disease. The sequenced sample was peripheral blood. CDR3: CASGTSGGTEQFF. The CDR3 nucleotides read TGTGCCAGCGGTACTAGCGGGGGGACTGAGCAGTTCTTC.